The 30 T cell receptor beta chains given below trace back to one sample, sequenced in a study of neurological immune-mediated disorders. Time point: technical triplicate 2. TCRdb re-derived calls from the 5' RACE reads in MiXCR, one entry per CDR3 protein. Altogether about 59,000 distinct CDR3 sequences are present, about 25% being singletons, with the ten largest covering about 5%. Sequences were obtained from PBMCs. These receptors came from a man in his sixties with HTLV-1-associated myelopathy (HAM/TSP).

V and J are TRBV9 and TRBJ1-5, with a weak D call TRBD1 (6 bases). The CDR3 runs to 16 residues. V lost 4 bases to trimming and J lost 1 base, with 15 bases between them. CDR1 and CDR2 from the germline V gene are SGDLS and YYNGEE. The CDR3 bases are TGTGCCAGCAGCTCCGGGGGCCCGGGAAGCAATCAGCCCCAGCATTTT. Its translation is CASSSGGPGSNQPQHF.

Notes on this clonotype: Compared with germline, one end of the junction differs, possibly owing to a read error. This chain uses TRBV24-1 with TRBJ2-2; the match to TRBD1 covers 9 bases. Germline loops: CDR1 KGHDR, CDR2 SFDVKD. The CDR3 contains 17 residues. The CDR3 here is CATSDSRTGANTWELFF. Written as DNA, the CDR3 is TGTGCCACCAGTGATTCGCGGACAGGGGCGAACACCTGGGAGCTGTTTTTT.

This clonotype was counted ten times or more. The genes are TRBV10-3 and TRBJ2-3, with 7 bases lining up with TRBD1. CDR1 and CDR2 (germline): ENHRY, SYGVKD. This CDR3 comprises 15 residues. The ends lost 4 bases at V and 0 bases at J; junction bases unmatched: 4. Here the CDR3 reads CAISANRGSTDTQYF. The CDR3 nucleotides read TGTGCCATCAGTGCCAACAGGGGAAGCACAGATACGCAGTATTTT.

This clonotype was seen ten or more times. The chain couples TRBV6-5 to TRBJ2-1, with D perhaps TRBD1 (6 bases). The germline gives CDR1 MNHEY, CDR2 SVGAGI. V lost 8 bases and J 7 bases, leaving 18 bases between the germline ends. CDR3 length equals 14 residues. CDR3 in amino acids: CASRQYRVWNEQFF. CDR3 nucleotide sequence: TGTGCCAGCCGTCAATACAGGGTATGGAATGAGCAGTTCTTC.

This clonotype has a handful of counts. The chain links TRBV7-9 to TRBJ2-1; D is unclear. Trimming took 5 bases from V and 10 from J, leaving 12 bases between them. There are 12 residues in the CDR3. The germline gives CDR1 SEHNR, CDR2 FQNEAQ (reference sequence). Written as DNA, the CDR3 is TGTGCCAGCAGCCCCGATAGTTGGGAGCAGTTCTTC. Its translation is CASSPDSWEQFF.

The chain recombines TRBV5-8 with TRBJ2-1; D ambiguous. Trimming took 4 bases from V and 0 from J, leaving 14 bases between them. Germline values: CDR1 SGHTS, CDR2 YDEGEE. The CDR3 covers 16 residues. For the CDR3, the DNA is TGTGCCAGCAGCCTCCAATATAGTAGCTCCTACAATGAGCAGTTCTTC. It encodes CASSLQYSSSYNEQFF.

The table lists this clonotype with many counts. The genes are TRBV19 and TRBJ2-2; D is unresolved. Germline-derived CDR1 and CDR2 are LNHDA and SQIVND (reference sequence). The CDR3 is 12 amino acids. Between the trimmed V and J ends, which lost 0 bases and 8 bases, there was a span of 4 bases. In DNA, the CDR3 is TGTGCCAGTAGTATAGAAGGAGGGGAGCTGTTTTTT. This encodes CASSIEGGELFF. The variable domain in full, with the rest retrieved from reference TRBV19 and TRBJ2-2, is DGGITQSPKYLFRKEGQNVTLSCEQNLNHDAMYWYRQDPGQGLRLIYYSQIVNDFQKGDIAEGYSVSREKKESFPLTVTSAQKNPTAFYLCASSIEGGELFFGEGSRLTVL.

This clonotype was observed many times. This CDR3 reads CSASNREKGGYTF. The CDR3 nucleotides read TGCAGTGCTAGCAACAGGGAGAAAGGCGGCTACACCTTC. The V and J genes are TRBV20-1 and TRBJ1-2; TRBD1 is a possible D gene (6 bases). This CDR3 is 13 amino acids long. Trimming pared 3 bases from V and 8 bases from J, leaving 16 bases between. Germline V CDR1 and CDR2: DFQATT, SNEGSKA (reference sequence).

V usage is TRBV12-3 or TRBV12-4 and J usage is TRBJ2-3; D might be TRBD1 (6 bases). The V end lost 4 bases, the J end lost 13 bases, and 21 bases lay between the germline ends. The CDR3 consists of 14 residues. The CDR3 region is CASSSARRTDTKYF. As DNA, the CDR3 is TGTGCCAGCAGTTCGGCTAGGAGGACAGATACAAAGTATTTT.

About this clonotype: Just one base apart from a much larger clone, this may be a read error. This chain connects TRBV20-1 to TRBJ2-2, with 7 bases fitting TRBD2. CDR3 length: 14 residues. The V and J ends lost 3 bases and 7 bases, in that order; junction bases with no gene match: 8. CDR1 is DFQATT, CDR2 SNEGSKA, per germline (reference sequence). CDR3 DNA sequence: TGCAGTGCTAGTTGGGGAGGGGCAATCGGGGAGCTGTTTTTT. Protein: CSASWGGAIGELFF.

In its sample, this clonotype was seen many times. The rearrangement links TRBV20-1 to TRBJ2-3, with a weak D call TRBD1 (5 bases). This CDR3 region has 13 residues. Germline V gene sequence: CDR1 DFQATT, CDR2 SNEGSKA (reference sequence). V lost 0 bases to trimming and J lost 6 bases, with 10 bases between them. This CDR3 is CSARDMGLDTQYF. CDR3 coding DNA: TGCAGTGCTAGAGATATGGGGCTTGATACGCAGTATTTT.

This clonotype was seen at least ten times. The V gene is TRBV20-1, the J gene TRBJ1-2; unclear D gene. This CDR3 has 15 amino acids. Trimming stripped 3 bases from V and 4 bases from J, with 18 bases between. Germline values: CDR1 DFQATT, CDR2 SNEGSKA (reference sequence). CDR3 DNA: TGCAGTGCTAGGAACACCGTGGCACCGAGCTATGGCTACACCTTC. As protein: CSARNTVAPSYGYTF.

This clonotype occurred many times. The V call is TRBV10-2, the J call TRBJ2-2, with D unresolved. V shed 6 bases and J shed 7 bases, with 9 bases lying between them. Per the germline V gene, CDR1 is WSHSY and CDR2 is SAAADI. This CDR3 contains 12 residues. CDR3 residues: CASRPVGGELFF. In DNA form, the CDR3 reads TGCGCCAGCAGGCCCGTCGGCGGGGAGCTGTTTTTT.

This clonotype was picked up many times. V is TRBV5-1 and J is TRBJ2-5; 16 nucleotides line up with TRBD2. The V gene end was trimmed by 4 bases and the J gene end by 4 bases; junction bases not matched to a gene: 4. Germline CDR1 and CDR2: SGHRS and YFSETQ. The CDR3 is made up of 16 amino acids. The CDR3 coding sequence is TGCGCCAGCAGCCTGGGACTAGCGGGAGGGTCAGAGACCCAGTACTTC. This gives the protein CASSLGLAGGSETQYF.

This clonotype was detected many times. The V and J genes are TRBV7-9 and TRBJ1-3; D gene uncertain. The V gene's germline CDR1 is SEHNR and CDR2 FQNEAQ (reference sequence). CDR3 length equals 14 residues. The V gene lost 1 base and the J gene lost 2 bases, with 6 bases spanning the gap. CDR3 loop: CASSLETAGNTIYF. The CDR3, as DNA: TGTGCCAGCAGCTTAGAAACAGCTGGAAACACCATATATTTT.

The J gene is TRBJ1-4, the V gene TRBV7-2; 8 bases match TRBD1. J was trimmed by 8 bases and V by 5 bases; bases with no gene match: 10. This CDR3 comprises 15 residues. Germline V lookup: CDR1 SGHTA, CDR2 FQGNSA. CDR3 DNA: TGTGCCAGCAGCAGTCCGACAGGGGTTCGCGAAAAACTGTTTTTT. The encoded protein is CASSSPTGVREKLFF.

This clonotype appeared many times. The chain combines TRBV5-5 with TRBJ1-1, with TRBD1 matching 7 bases. The germline V gene encodes CDR1 SGHKS and CDR2 YYEKEE (reference sequence). The CDR3 has 13 residues. V trimming: 5 bases; J trimming: 1 base; junction bases outside the gene matches: 2. CDR3 sequence reads: CASSWDRNTEAFF. CDR3 coding DNA: TGTGCCAGCAGTTGGGACAGGAACACTGAAGCTTTCTTT.

The table lists this clonotype with a count of one. The rearrangement uses TRBV5-1 and TRBJ2-3, with D possibly matching TRBD2 (5 bases). The germline V gene has CDR1 SGHRS and CDR2 YFSETQ. Between the trimmed V and J ends, which lost 0 bases and 4 bases, there was a span of 9 bases. The CDR3 length is 14 residues. The CDR3 DNA reads as TGCGCCAGCAGCTTGGCTAGCTTCCCAGATACGCAGTATTTT. Protein sequence: CASSLASFPDTQYF.

This clonotype came up many times. The V gene is TRBV29-1, the J gene TRBJ2-5, with D possibly TRBD2 on 6 matching bases. V dropped 7 bases and J dropped 5 bases, with 17 bases sitting between them. CDR3 length equals 13 residues. CDR1 SQVTM and CDR2 ANQGSEA come from the germline V gene. This chain's CDR3 is CSGRGWADETQYF. The CDR3 DNA is TGCAGCGGCCGGGGGTGGGCTGACGAGACCCAGTACTTC.

This clonotype was detected ten times or more. The V call is TRBV7-8, the J call TRBJ2-6; 7 bases line up with TRBD1. V dropped 4 bases and J dropped 3; count of bases not matched to a gene: 12. CDR1 is SGHVS and CDR2 is FQNEAQ in the germline V gene. The CDR3 is 18 amino acids. The CDR3 loop reads CASSSSGRGYFGANVLTF. As DNA, the CDR3 is TGTGCCAGCAGCTCGTCAGGCAGGGGGTATTTTGGGGCCAACGTCCTGACTTTC. Complete variable domain (other parts from reference TRBV7-8 and TRBJ2-6): GAGVSQSPRYKVAKRGQDVALRCDPISGHVSLFWYQQALGQGPEFLTYFQNEAQLDKSGLPSDRFFAERPEGSVSTLKIQRTQQEDSAVYLCASSSSGRGYFGANVLTFGAGSRLTVL.

The chain couples TRBV25-1 to TRBJ1-1; D is perhaps TRBD1 (5 bases). V lost 1 base, J lost 5 bases, and 11 bases lay in between. In germline, CDR1 is MGHDK, CDR2 SYGVNS. This CDR3 comprises 14 residues. CDR3 sequence (DNA): TGTGCCAGCAGTGAATTGGGACCCCAGACTGAAGCTTTCTTT. It translates to CASSELGPQTEAFF.

The chain recombines TRBV28 with TRBJ2-7, with no clear D. The CDR3 spans 14 residues. The germline gives CDR1 MDHEN, CDR2 SYDVKM. V was trimmed by 7 bases and J by 2 bases, leaving 15 bases between them. In nucleotides, the CDR3 is TGTGCCAGCAATCGACGGGTCATTACCTACGAGCAGTACTTC. It codes for CASNRRVITYEQYF.

The chain couples TRBV5-1 to TRBJ1-4; D gene uncertain. Germline lookup yields CDR1 SGHRS and CDR2 YFSETQ. V gave up 4 bases and J gave up 4 bases, with 14 bases separating them. There are 15 residues in the CDR3. CDR3 sequence reads: CASSPLRAHNEKLFF. The CDR3 region has the DNA TGCGCCAGCAGCCCGCTGAGGGCCCATAATGAAAAACTGTTTTTT. The entire variable domain, with the rest obtained from reference TRBV5-1 and TRBJ1-4, is as follows: KAGVTQTPRYLIKTRGQQVTLSCSPISGHRSVSWYQQTPGQGLQFLFEYFSETQRNKGNFPGRFSGRQFSNSRSEMNVSTLELGDSALYLCASSPLRAHNEKLFFGSGTQLSVL.

The genes are TRBV6-1 and TRBJ2-3; D perhaps matches TRBD2 (5 bases). Germline CDR1 reads MNHNS; CDR2 reads SASEGT. CDR3 length: 13 residues. V was cut by 7 bases and J by 5 bases, with 13 bases left in between. The CDR3 region is CASIQADRDTQYF. The DNA for the CDR3 is TGTGCCAGCATCCAAGCGGACCGAGATACGCAGTATTTT.

This clonotype was picked up many times. This chain joins TRBV9 and TRBJ2-7; D not resolved. This CDR3 region has 16 residues. From germline, CDR1 is SGDLS and CDR2 YYNGEE. V shed 0 bases and J shed 2 bases, with 15 bases lying between them. CDR3 DNA sequence: TGTGCCAGCAGCGTAGGCTCATCTTTAAACCCCTACGAGCAGTACTTC. Residues: CASSVGSSLNPYEQYF.

This clonotype appeared many times. The J gene is TRBJ2-4, the V gene TRBV12-3 or TRBV12-4; 8 nucleotides align to TRBD2. The ends lost 6 bases at V and 5 bases at J; junction bases unmatched: 6. This CDR3 contains 14 residues. The CDR3 here is CASRPGLAENIQYF. CDR3 nucleotides: TGTGCCAGCAGGCCCGGACTAGCTGAAAACATTCAGTACTTC.

This chain uses TRBV5-1 with TRBJ1-4; no reliable D call. Looked up from germline, CDR1 is SGHRS and CDR2 is YFSETQ. CDR3 length: 14 residues. Trimming took 4 bases from V and 0 from J, leaving 7 bases between them. The CDR3 reads CASSSGSTNEKLFF. The DNA of the CDR3 is TGCGCCAGCAGCAGCGGATCAACTAATGAAAAACTGTTTTTT.

The chain uses TRBV4-1 and TRBJ1-1; D not resolved. This CDR3 region has 15 residues. CDR1 and CDR2 (germline): MGHRA, YSYEKL. Trimming took 3 bases from V and 0 from J, leaving 11 bases between them. The CDR3 reads CASSHLPAVNTEAFF. DNA for the CDR3: TGCGCCAGCAGCCACCTCCCGGCGGTGAACACTGAAGCTTTCTTT.

This clonotype was detected ten times or more. The CDR3 DNA reads TGCAGTGCCAAGACAGGGACATACGAGCAGTACTTC. Translated: CSAKTGTYEQYF. The chain combines TRBV20-1 with TRBJ2-7; the match to TRBD1 covers 7 bases. V was pared by 6 bases and J by 4 bases, with 6 bases of the junction left unmatched. Germline V gene sequence: CDR1 DFQATT, CDR2 SNEGSKA (reference sequence). This CDR3 has 12 amino acids.

The V and J genes are TRBV6-1 and TRBJ2-7; D may be TRBD1 (5 bases). The length of the CDR3 is 14 residues. Trimming left V 6 bases short and J 3 bases short, with 15 bases between. Germline V gene lookup returns CDR1 MNHNS and CDR2 SASEGT. The CDR3 loop is CASRSPTEGYEQYF. For the CDR3, the DNA is TGTGCCAGCAGATCGCCGACAGAAGGCTACGAGCAGTACTTC.